This entry lists 26 T cell receptor beta chains sequenced from one sample in a study of regulatory T cells in long-lasting Graves disease (dated by TCRdb to the early 2020s). The sample's time point label, decoded: newly diagnosed GD, antithyroid drugs for less than 3 months. RNA was extracted from PBMCs in TRIzol for both TCR sequencing and RNA sequencing. Libraries were constructed by multiplex PCR. TCRdb names Illumina HiSeq 4000 as the instrument used. To build TCR beta libraries, CDR3 regions were amplified by Arm-PCR using iRepertoire HTBI primers. TCRdb reanalyzed the raw reads on its own, using fastp at Q25 for trimming and MiXCR for clone calling, and kept in-frame beta chains. Rows with a matching CDR3 protein are joined into one entry that keeps the most common DNA and genes. This sample comprises about half a million distinct CDR3 sequences, 9.5% to 15% of them detected only once. 8.9% of the sample is taken by the ten largest.

These data are also associated with another study on T cells in Graves' hyperthyroidism and ophthalmopathy.

Sequenced material: peripheral blood mononuclear cells (PBMCs), taken at new diagnosis, from a patient treated with antithyroid drugs. The receptors originated from a woman younger than 45 with Graves disease. Donor details come from another sample of the same person, matched by shared clones.

This clonotype was seen many times. The chain couples TRBV19 to TRBJ1-4; D not resolved. Germline lookup yields CDR1 LNHDA and CDR2 SQIVND (reference sequence). Between the trimmed V and J ends, which lost 3 bases and 3 bases, there was a span of 8 bases. CDR3 length equals 14 residues. CDR3: CASSIIGSNEKLFF. The CDR3, as DNA: TGTGCCAGTAGTATTATAGGGTCTAATGAAAAACTGTTTTTT.

This clonotype has a single count. The chain is built from TRBV30 and TRBJ2-1; 7 bases are shared with TRBD1. Germline CDR1 and CDR2: GTSNPN and SVGIG (reference sequence). The CDR3 loop spans 14 amino acids. V was clipped by 0 bases and J by 4 bases; unmatched bases: 3. The CDR3 loop is CAWSVGQFYNEQFF. The CDR3, as DNA: TGTGCCTGGAGTGTGGGACAGTTTTACAATGAGCAGTTCTTC.

This clonotype has ten or more counts. The chain combines TRBV2 with TRBJ1-6; D uncertain. Trimming removed 3 bases from V and 7 bases from J, with 10 bases in between. The CDR3 spans 14 residues. CDR1 and CDR2 (germline): SNHLY, FYNNEI. The CDR3 DNA reads as TGTGCCAGCAGTGAGCGTCAGCAAAATTCACCCCTCCACTTT. Translating it yields CASSERQQNSPLHF.

This clonotype was observed many times. The V call is TRBV24-1, the J call TRBJ2-1; D perhaps matches TRBD1 (6 bases). Trimming removed 3 bases from V and 5 bases from J, with 13 bases in between. Germline CDR1 KGHDR, CDR2 SFDVKD. The CDR3 contains 15 residues. The CDR3 nucleotides are TGTGCCACCAGTGATCCAGGGGTCATCAACAATGAGCAGTTCTTC. Encoded protein: CATSDPGVINNEQFF.

This clonotype was found many times. The chain recombines TRBV2 with TRBJ2-7, with D possibly matching TRBD2 (6 bases). The CDR3 totals 15 residues. V lost 0 bases, J lost 2 bases, and 11 bases lay in between. CDR1 SNHLY and CDR2 FYNNEI come from the germline V gene. CDR3 residues: CASSEASSATYEQYF. The DNA for the CDR3 is TGTGCCAGCAGTGAAGCATCTAGCGCAACCTACGAGCAGTACTTC.

This clonotype was picked up many times. This rearrangement joins TRBV19 to TRBJ1-2; D is undetermined. CDR1 is LNHDA and CDR2 is SQIVND in the germline V gene (reference sequence). V dropped 5 bases and J dropped 1 base, with 5 bases sitting between them. There are 12 residues in the CDR3. The CDR3 region is CASSGLNYGYTF. The DNA of the CDR3 is TGTGCCAGTAGTGGCCTTAACTATGGCTACACCTTC.

This chain links TRBV6-2 or TRBV6-3 with TRBJ1-5; D call uncertain. Trimming removed 5 bases from V and 2 bases from J, with 13 bases in between. Germline CDR1 and CDR2: MNHEY and SVGEGT. This CDR3 has 15 amino acids. The CDR3 is CASSVDWRGNQPQHF. DNA for the CDR3: TGTGCCAGCAGTGTGGACTGGAGGGGCAATCAGCCCCAGCATTTT.

This clonotype was seen ten or more times. CDR3 nucleotides: TGTGCCAGCAGTTCTCCTCCAGGGGTGAACACTGAAGCTTTCTTT. Its translation is CASSSPPGVNTEAFF. The chain employs TRBV27 and TRBJ1-1, with D possibly being TRBD1 (6 bases). From germline, CDR1 is MNHEY and CDR2 SMNVEV (reference sequence). The CDR3 has 15 residues. V was pared by 4 bases and J by 0 bases, with 12 bases between.

This clonotype has at least ten counts. The rearrangement joins TRBV7-9 to TRBJ2-1; the D is unclear. V lost 3 bases, J lost 7 bases, and 10 bases lay in between. Per the germline V gene, CDR1 is SEHNR and CDR2 is FQNEAQ (reference sequence). CDR3 length equals 13 residues. This CDR3 reads CASSFPSWNEQFF. For the CDR3, the DNA is TGTGCCAGCAGCTTCCCGTCATGGAATGAGCAGTTCTTC.

This chain joins TRBV5-6 and TRBJ1-2; 7 nucleotides align to TRBD1. This CDR3 has 15 amino acids. V lost 1 base, J lost 4 bases, and 7 bases stayed unmatched. The V gene's germline CDR1 is SGHDT and CDR2 YYEEEE. CDR3 DNA sequence: TGTGCCAGCAGCTTGCCCCGGACAGGAACCTATGGCTACACCTTC. Translating it yields CASSLPRTGTYGYTF. Supplemented by reference TRBV5-6 and TRBJ1-2, the full variable domain reads DAGVTQSPTHLIKTRGQQVTLRCSPKSGHDTVSWYQQALGQGPQFIFQYYEEEERQRGNFPDRFSGHQFPNYSSELNVNALLLGDSALYLCASSLPRTGTYGYTFGSGTRLTVV.

This clonotype was seen at least ten times. V gene TRBV18 combines with J gene TRBJ2-7, with D possibly matching TRBD2 (6 bases). CDR1 is KGHSH, CDR2 LQKENI, per germline. Trimming removed 2 bases from V and 7 bases from J, with 18 bases in between. This CDR3 has 15 residues. The CDR3 reads CASSPGGSALGEQYF. CDR3 nucleotide sequence: TGTGCCAGCTCACCAGGGGGGTCAGCCCTTGGGGAGCAGTACTTC.

This clonotype was seen a handful of times. This chain uses TRBV12-3 or TRBV12-4 with TRBJ2-5; D may match TRBD1 or TRBD2 (5 bases each). V was shortened by 4 bases and J by 4 bases, with 16 bases between the two germline ends. The CDR3 is 15 amino acids. The CDR3 DNA reads TGTGCCAGCAGTTATCGTCTGGGGACCCGAGAGACCCAGTACTTC. Translated, it gives CASSYRLGTRETQYF.

This clonotype was picked up many times. The V and J genes are TRBV18 and TRBJ2-5; D unclear. Trimming removed 2 bases at V and 5 bases at J, with 6 bases between. In germline, CDR1 is KGHSH, CDR2 LQKENI. The CDR3 is made up of 12 amino acids. CDR3 coding DNA: TGTGCCAGCTCACCAAATGCCGAGACCCAGTACTTC. It is translated as CASSPNAETQYF.

There are many counts of this clonotype. The rearrangement uses TRBV30 and TRBJ1-3; D is unresolved. Trimming left V 7 bases short and J 7 bases short, with 11 bases between. Germline V lookup: CDR1 GTSNPN, CDR2 SVGIG (reference sequence). The CDR3 loop spans 11 amino acids. The CDR3 DNA is TGTGCCTCCGTCGTATGGAACACCATATATTTT. It translates to CASVVWNTIYF. Full variable domain (remainder filled in from reference TRBV30 and TRBJ1-3): SQTIHQWPATLVQPVGSPLSLECTVEGTSNPNLYWYRQAAGRGLQLLFYSVGIGQISSEVPQNLSASRPQDRQFILSSKKLLLSDSGFYLCASVVWNTIYFGEGSWLTVV.

This clonotype turned up a few times. V gene TRBV7-9 combines with J gene TRBJ1-1; 8 positions match TRBD1. This CDR3 comprises 16 residues. Germline CDR1 SEHNR, CDR2 FQNEAQ (reference sequence). Trimming at V came to 5 bases and at J to 7 bases, leaving 15 bases not matched to a gene. CDR3: CASSLETGDGRNEAFF. CDR3 sequence (DNA): TGTGCCAGCAGCCTCGAGACAGGGGATGGCCGGAATGAAGCTTTCTTT. Full variable domain (missing parts from reference TRBV7-9 and TRBJ1-1): DTGVSQNPRHKITKRGQNVTFRCDPISEHNRLYWYRQTLGQGPEFLTYFQNEAQLEKSRLLSDRFSAERPKGSFSTLEIQRTEQGDSAMYLCASSLETGDGRNEAFFGQGTRLTVV.

At least ten counts were recorded for this clonotype. The J gene is TRBJ2-7, the V gene TRBV7-2; 9 positions agree with TRBD2. V was clipped by 4 bases and J by 1 base; unmatched bases: 5. CDR1 is SGHTA, CDR2 FQGNSA, per germline. CDR3 length: 15 amino acids. In nucleotides, the CDR3 is TGTGCCAGCAGCTCTAGCGGGACAATTTCCTACGAGCAGTACTTC. Protein sequence: CASSSSGTISYEQYF.

This chain uses TRBV20-1 with TRBJ1-1; the match to TRBD1 covers 7 bases. CDR3 length: 13 residues. Germline CDR1 and CDR2: DFQATT and SNEGSKA (reference sequence). With V trimmed by 5 bases and J by 2 bases, 5 bases remained unmatched. The CDR3 DNA follows: TGCAGTGCTTCGGACAGGACCAACACTGAAGCTTTCTTT. The encoded protein is CSASDRTNTEAFF.

This clonotype has ten or more counts. The J gene is TRBJ1-2, the V gene TRBV25-1; TRBD1 might be the D (5 bases). Per the germline V gene, CDR1 is MGHDK and CDR2 is SYGVNS. Trimming cost V 0 bases and J 4 bases, with 15 bases left between them. The CDR3 consists of 16 residues. DNA of the CDR3: TGTGCCAGCAGTGAATATCCCCACCACGGGACCTATGGCTACACCTTC. The encoded protein is CASSEYPHHGTYGYTF.

In this sample, this clonotype turned up once. The V and J genes are TRBV9 and TRBJ2-1; 7 bases match TRBD2. J gave up 2 bases and V 5 bases, and 4 bases lay outside the gene matches. The CDR3 has 14 amino acids. Germline-derived CDR1 and CDR2 are SGDLS and YYNGEE. CDR3 sequence reads: CASSRGETYNEQFF. The CDR3 DNA reads as TGTGCCAGCAGTCGGGGGGAGACCTACAATGAGCAGTTCTTC.

This clonotype was seen at least ten times. This chain uses TRBV7-3 with TRBJ2-5, with 8 bases lining up with TRBD2. CDR3 length equals 14 residues. Looked up from germline, CDR1 is SGHTA and CDR2 is FQGTGA. Trimming removed 1 base from V and 5 bases from J; junction bases left unmatched: 3. The CDR3 DNA sequence: TGTGCCAGCAGCTTAAGAGCGGGAGTGGAGACCCAGTACTTC. Protein sequence: CASSLRAGVETQYF.

This chain connects TRBV6-2 or TRBV6-3 to TRBJ2-5; 12 positions match TRBD1. CDR1 is MNHEY and CDR2 is SVGEGT in the germline V gene. V shed 4 bases, J shed 5 bases, and the junction held 8 bases outside the gene matches. The CDR3 is 16 residues long. CDR3 DNA sequence: TGTGCCAGCAGTTCCGCCGGGACAGGGGGCGGGGAGACCCAGTACTTC. It codes for CASSSAGTGGGETQYF.

This clonotype was seen at least ten times. The J gene is TRBJ1-1, the V gene TRBV18, with D possibly being TRBD1 (6 bases). The CDR3 sequence is 15 residues long. V lost 3 bases and J 0 bases, leaving 11 bases between the germline ends. Germline values: CDR1 KGHSH, CDR2 LQKENI. The CDR3 loop reads CASSPLTGMNTEAFF. The CDR3 bases are TGTGCCAGCTCACCCTTGACAGGTATGAACACTGAAGCTTTCTTT.

Worth noting for this clonotype: Possible read error: a much larger clone is one base away. For the CDR3, the DNA is TGTGCCAGCAGGGAAGGTCCCCTTAACACTGAAGCTTTCTTT. Residues: CASREGPLNTEAFF. The rearrangement uses TRBV27 and TRBJ1-1; D ambiguous. In germline, CDR1 is MNHEY, CDR2 SMNVEV (reference sequence). Trimming shortened V by 6 bases and J by 2 bases, and 13 bases separated the two germline ends. The CDR3 has 14 amino acids.

This clonotype showed up many times. This rearrangement joins TRBV12-3 or TRBV12-4 to TRBJ2-2, with TRBD2 matching over 8 bases. The CDR3 covers 14 residues. V trimming: 8 bases; J trimming: 2 bases; junction bases outside the gene matches: 4. The CDR3 spells CASAGTRNTGELFF. In nucleotides, the CDR3 is TGTGCCAGCGCCGGGACTAGAAACACCGGGGAGCTGTTTTTT.

This clonotype was recorded many times. The V gene is TRBV5-6, the J gene TRBJ2-7, with 7 bases identical to TRBD1. The V segment lost 4 bases and the J segment 3 bases; nucleotides outside the gene matches: 4. Germline V CDR1 and CDR2: SGHDT, YYEEEE. The CDR3 is 13 residues long. The chain's CDR3 is CASSLGQIYEQYF. CDR3 DNA sequence: TGTGCCAGCAGCCTGGGACAGATCTACGAGCAGTACTTC.

This clonotype was observed a few times. The chain joins TRBV28 to TRBJ2-7; a weak D match, TRBD1 (5 bases). CDR3 length: 12 amino acids. Deletions cut 5 bases from V and 9 bases from J, with 14 bases between. Germline-derived CDR1 and CDR2 are MDHEN and SYDVKM. The CDR3 sequence: CASSATGFRQYF. CDR3 nucleotide sequence: TGTGCCAGCAGTGCCACAGGATTTAGGCAGTACTTC. Complete variable domain (other parts from reference TRBV28 and TRBJ2-7): DVKVTQSSRYLVKRTGEKVFLECVQDMDHENMFWYRQDPGLGLRLIYFSYDVKMKEKGDIPEGYSVSREKKERFSLILESASTNQTSMYLCASSATGFRQYFGPGTRLTVT.